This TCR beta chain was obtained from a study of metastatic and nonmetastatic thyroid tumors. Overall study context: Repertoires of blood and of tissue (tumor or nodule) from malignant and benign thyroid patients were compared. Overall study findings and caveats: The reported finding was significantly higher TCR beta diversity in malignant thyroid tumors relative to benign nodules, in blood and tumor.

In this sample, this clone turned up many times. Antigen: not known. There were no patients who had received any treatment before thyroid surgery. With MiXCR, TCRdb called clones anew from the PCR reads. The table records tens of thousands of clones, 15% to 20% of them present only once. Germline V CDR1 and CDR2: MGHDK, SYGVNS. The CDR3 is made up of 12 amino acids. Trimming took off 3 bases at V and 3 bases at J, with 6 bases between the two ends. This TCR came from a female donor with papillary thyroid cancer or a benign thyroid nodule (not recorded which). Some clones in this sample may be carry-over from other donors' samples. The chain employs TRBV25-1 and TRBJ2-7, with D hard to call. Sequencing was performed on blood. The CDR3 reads CASSDLGYEQYF. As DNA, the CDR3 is TGTGCCAGCAGTGATTTGGGCTACGAGCAGTACTTC.